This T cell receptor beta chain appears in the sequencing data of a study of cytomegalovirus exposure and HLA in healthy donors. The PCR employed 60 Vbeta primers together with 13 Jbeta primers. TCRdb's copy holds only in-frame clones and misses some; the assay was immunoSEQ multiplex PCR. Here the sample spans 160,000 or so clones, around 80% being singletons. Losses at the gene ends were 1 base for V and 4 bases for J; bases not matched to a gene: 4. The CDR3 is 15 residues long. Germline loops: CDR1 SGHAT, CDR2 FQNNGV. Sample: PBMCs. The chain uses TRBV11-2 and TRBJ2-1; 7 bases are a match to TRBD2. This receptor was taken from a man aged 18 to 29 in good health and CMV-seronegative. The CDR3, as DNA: TGTGCCAGCAGCTTAGCTGGGGGGGGGTACAATGAGCAGTTCTTC. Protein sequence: CASSLAGGGYNEQFF.